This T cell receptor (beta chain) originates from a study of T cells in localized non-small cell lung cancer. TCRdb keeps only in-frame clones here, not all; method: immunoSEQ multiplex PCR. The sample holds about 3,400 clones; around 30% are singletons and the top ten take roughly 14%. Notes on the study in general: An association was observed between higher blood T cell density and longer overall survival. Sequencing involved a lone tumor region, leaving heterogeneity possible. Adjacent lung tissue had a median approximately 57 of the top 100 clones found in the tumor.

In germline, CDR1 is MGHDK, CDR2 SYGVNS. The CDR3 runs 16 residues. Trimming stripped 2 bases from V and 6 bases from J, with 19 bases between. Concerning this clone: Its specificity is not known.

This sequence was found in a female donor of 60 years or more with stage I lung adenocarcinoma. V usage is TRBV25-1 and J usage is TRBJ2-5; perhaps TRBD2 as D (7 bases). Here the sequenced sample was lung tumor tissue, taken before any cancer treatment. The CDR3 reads CASSEIQGGGRQTQYF. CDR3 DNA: TGTGCCAGCAGTGAAATACAGGGAGGGGGTAGGCAGACCCAGTACTTC.